The rows below give T cell receptor beta chains drawn from one sample of a study of TIL therapy for anti-PD-1-resistant metastatic lung cancer. The method was immunoSEQ multiplex PCR; TCRdb's version includes in-frame clones alone and lacks a portion of them. The data show 9,500 to 15,000 clones, with 80% seen just once and over 9% held by the top ten. Here the sequenced sample was blood, taken at baseline. These receptors were obtained from a person aged 25 to 79 with non-small cell lung cancer. Both conserved end residues are part of each CDR3. A D gene is named only where the DNA matches it firmly. Clone size is given for some rows only: seen once, a few or many times, or a class if the clone is expanded.

j_call d_call v_call clone_size cdr3_nt cdr3_aa
TRBJ2-7 NA TRBV11-2 NA TGTGCCAGCAGCGGGCAAAGGGGGGCCACCTCCTACGAGCAGTACTTC CASSGQRGATSYEQYF
TRBJ2-7 NA TRBV19 few TGTGCCAGTAGTATGGACAAGCCGCCCTTAGAGCAGTACTTC CASSMDKPPLEQYF
TRBJ1-6 NA TRBV2 NA TGTGCCAGCAGTGAAGTTGCTAATTCACCCCTCCACTTT CASSEVANSPLHF
TRBJ2-1 NA TRBV11-2 NA TGTGCCAGCAGCTTAAGAATTACCTCCTACAATGAGCAGTTCTTC CASSLRITSYNEQFF
TRBJ1-1 NA TRBV2 NA TGTGCCAGCATCGCATACTACACTGAAGCTTTCTTT CASIAYYTEAFF
TRBJ1-2 TRBD1 TRBV6-1 few TGTGCCAGCAGTGAGAACAGGGGTGGGAACTATGGCTACACCTTC CASSENRGGNYGYTF
TRBJ2-3 TRBD2 TRBV5-1 NA TGCGCCAGCAGCTTGAACCTCGGGGTAGCGGGAGGTGGTACGCAGTATTTT CASSLNLGVAGGGTQYF
TRBJ2-5 TRBD1 TRBV7-9 NA TGTGCCAGCAGCCAGAACCCGGGACAGGGTGCAGAGACCCAGTACTTC CASSQNPGQGAETQYF
TRBJ2-5 NA TRBV11-3 NA TGTGCCAGCAGCTCCCGGCCTCTAGAGACCCAGTACTTC CASSSRPLETQYF
TRBJ2-1 TRBD2 TRBV6-5 NA TGTGCCAGCAGTTACCACGCTAGCGGGAGTGGTGAGCAGTTCTTC CASSYHASGSGEQFF
TRBJ1-5 NA TRBV6-6 once TGTGCCAGCAGTTACAAGTATAGCAATCAGCCCCAGCATTTT CASSYKYSNQPQHF
TRBJ1-1 TRBD1 TRBV6-4 NA TGTGCCAGCAGGGAAGGACAGGTAGCTTTCTTT CASREGQVAFF
TRBJ2-7 NA TRBV5-6 NA TGTGCCAGCAGCTCCCGCGGGCAGGGTGCCTACGAGCAGTACTTC CASSSRGQGAYEQYF
TRBJ1-2 TRBD1 TRBV5-5 once TGTGCCAGCAGCTTGGACAGGGGGGGATATGGCTACACCTTC CASSLDRGGYGYTF
TRBJ2-5 NA TRBV4-2 NA TGTGCCAGCAGCCAAGTCGGTTCACCGGGACGGGAGACCCAGTACTTC CASSQVGSPGRETQYF
TRBJ1-1 TRBD1 TRBV19 NA TGTGCCAGTAGTATGCCTGGGACAGGGCGGACTGAAGCTTTCTTT CASSMPGTGRTEAFF
TRBJ2-5 TRBD1 TRBV10-3 NA TGTGCCATCAGTGAGCCTACAGGGGGCGGGGAGACCCAGTACTTC CAISEPTGGGETQYF
TRBJ1-1 TRBD1 TRBV29-1 NA TGCAGCGATCGGCCCTACCGGGACAGGACTGAAGCTTTCTTT CSDRPYRDRTEAFF
TRBJ2-6 NA TRBV11-2 once TGTGCCAGCAGCTTGGTTGGGGTCGGGGCCAACGTCCTGACTTTC CASSLVGVGANVLTF
TRBJ2-2 NA TRBV27 few TGTGCCAGCAGTAGAGAAAGGGTCACCGGGGAGCTGTTTTTT CASSRERVTGELFF
TRBJ1-6 NA TRBV9 NA TGTGCCAGCAGCTCGGCAGGGTTAGAATCACCCCTCCACTTT CASSSAGLESPLHF
TRBJ2-5 NA TRBV2 NA TGTGCCAGCAGTGAATCGGGGGGCGAGACCCAGTACTTC CASSESGGETQYF
TRBJ2-7 TRBD2 TRBV10-3 NA TGTGCCATCGGCGGACTAGCGAGCAGCTCCTACGAGCAGTACTTC CAIGGLASSSYEQYF
TRBJ1-6 NA TRBV29-1 NA TGCAGCGTTGCAGATAGCTCCTATAATTCACCCCTCCACTTT CSVADSSYNSPLHF
TRBJ1-5 NA TRBV19 NA TGTGCCAGTAGTTGGGGGGTTCTTCGGCCCCAGCATTTT CASSWGVLRPQHF
TRBJ1-1 NA TRBV27 NA TGTGCCAGCAGTTGGTCGACGGACACTGAAGCTTTCTTT CASSWSTDTEAFF
TRBJ2-3 NA TRBV19 NA TGTGCCAGTAGTATAGATGGGCCAGGGAGCACAGATACGCAGTATTTT CASSIDGPGSTDTQYF
TRBJ2-7 NA TRBV5-1 NA TGCGCCAGCAGCTCCGGCAGTTCGGGCGAGCAGTACTTC CASSSGSSGEQYF
TRBJ1-4 TRBD1 TRBV6-1 NA TGTGCCAGCAGGTCAGGGGGTGAAAAACTGTTTTTT CASRSGGEKLFF
TRBJ2-7 NA TRBV10-3 NA TGTGCCATCAGTGAGTCCCCCGGGCAGGCCTACGAGCAGTACTTC CAISESPGQAYEQYF
TRBJ2-5 NA TRBV18 NA TGTGCCAGCTCACCAATCCTAGCGAATACCCAAGAGACCCAGTACTTC CASSPILANTQETQYF
TRBJ2-1 NA TRBV7-8 NA TGTGCCAGCTTTCGGGAGAAGGAGCAGTTCTTC CASFREKEQFF
TRBJ2-3 TRBD2 TRBV14 NA TGTGCCAGCAGCCAACCCGGGACTAGTAAAACAGATACGCAGTATTTT CASSQPGTSKTDTQYF
TRBJ1-1 NA TRBV6-1 NA TGTGCCAGTACATCGCACGGGAACACTGAAGCTTTCTTT CASTSHGNTEAFF
TRBJ1-5 NA TRBV7-6 NA TGTGCCAGCAGCTTGACAGAGGATGGTCAGCCCCAGCATTTT CASSLTEDGQPQHF
TRBJ2-7 NA TRBV5-1 NA TGCGCCAGCAGCTCCTCCGTAGTGAGCGGTAGCGAGCAGTACTTC CASSSSVVSGSEQYF
TRBJ1-2 NA TRBV19 few TGTGCCAGTAGTGGGGCAGTCGTTGGCTACACCTTC CASSGAVVGYTF
TRBJ2-1 TRBD2 TRBV4-2 NA TGTGCCAGCAGCCAAGACGGGGGGGTGTCCTACAATGAGCAGTTCTTC CASSQDGGVSYNEQFF
TRBJ2-3 TRBD2 TRBV18 once TGTGCCAGCTCACCGGGACTAGCGGGAGAGACAGATACGCAGTATTTT CASSPGLAGETDTQYF
TRBJ2-5 NA TRBV7-6 NA TGTGCCAGCAGCTTAGTCCTAGCGTATCAAGAGACCCAGTACTTC CASSLVLAYQETQYF
TRBJ2-7 TRBD2 TRBV2 NA TGTGCCAGCAGGGCTAGCGGATTCTCTTACTACGAGCAGTACTTC CASRASGFSYYEQYF
TRBJ2-3 TRBD1 TRBV19 NA TGTGCCAGTAGTATGCCAGGGGGAAGCACAGATACGCAGTATTTT CASSMPGGSTDTQYF
TRBJ1-1 NA TRBV6-5 once TGTGCCAGCAGTTATGAACTGTGGGCTTTCTTT CASSYELWAFF
TRBJ2-7 NA TRBV6-5 few TGTGCCAGCAGTCTACCGGGGATGTACGAGCAGTACTTC CASSLPGMYEQYF
TRBJ2-3 NA TRBV6-5 NA TGTGCCAGCAGTCTTTTTTTGTTGGGGGCAGATACGCAGTATTTT CASSLFLLGADTQYF
TRBJ2-1 TRBD1 TRBV6-5 once TGTGCCAGCAGTACCGGGACAGGGTTCTCCAATGAGCAGTTCTTC CASSTGTGFSNEQFF
TRBJ2-7 TRBD1 TRBV7-8 NA TGTGCCAGCAGCTTAGCACGCCCGGGACAGGCCTACGAGCAGTACTTC CASSLARPGQAYEQYF
TRBJ2-1 TRBD2 TRBV7-2 NA TGTGCCAGCAGCCCGGGTCTCGGCGGGGGTGAGCAGTTCTTC CASSPGLGGGEQFF
TRBJ1-1 NA TRBV19 few TGTGCCAGTTATAGGACGGTGGCGGGCGAAGCTTTCTTT CASYRTVAGEAFF
TRBJ2-6 NA TRBV10-3 NA TGTGCCATCAGTGAGACAGAAGGCTCTGGGGCCAACGTCCTGACTTTC CAISETEGSGANVLTF